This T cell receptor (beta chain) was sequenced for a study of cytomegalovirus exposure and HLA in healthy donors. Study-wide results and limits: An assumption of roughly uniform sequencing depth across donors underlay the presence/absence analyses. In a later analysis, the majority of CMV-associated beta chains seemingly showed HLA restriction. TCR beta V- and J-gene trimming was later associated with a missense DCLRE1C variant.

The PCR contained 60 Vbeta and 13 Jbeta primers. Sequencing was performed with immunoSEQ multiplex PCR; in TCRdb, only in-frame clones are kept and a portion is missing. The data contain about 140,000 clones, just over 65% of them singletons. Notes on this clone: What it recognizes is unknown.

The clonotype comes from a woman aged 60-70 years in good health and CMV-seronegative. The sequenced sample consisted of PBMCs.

The CDR3 coding sequence is TGCGCCAGCAGCTTGGAAACAGGGGGAAACACCATATATTTT. Translation gives CASSLETGGNTIYF. J is TRBJ1-3 and V is TRBV5-1, with D possibly matching TRBD1 (6 bases). Germline lookup yields CDR1 SGHRS and CDR2 YFSETQ. Trimming shortened V by 0 bases and J by 4 bases, and 8 bases separated the two germline ends. This CDR3 is 14 amino acids long.